This TCR beta chain is from a study of chemoradiotherapy in HPV16-positive cancers (dated by TCRdb to between 2022 and 2023). Notes on the research overall: Candidate HPV-specific T-cell clones and common TCR motifs were defined by functional T-cell assays performed on cells from a couple of HPV16-positive patients. Whether T-cell immunity against the HPV oncoproteins E6 and E7 changes during chemoradiotherapy and whether survival is affected by this immunity were examined in the study. TCR repertoires from roughly 93 patients with HPV-related cancers were then used to track the candidate HPV-specific TCRs and motifs. General study outcomes and caveats: The functional definition of HPV-specific T cells was derived from only two HPV16-positive patients, and the survival association was reported for HPV16-positive patients. Expansion of candidate HPV-specific clones and E7-related TCR motifs was observed in the tumor microenvironment during treatment, whereas no such expansion was observed for non-HPV-specific T cells. Among HPV16-positive patients, expansion of HPV-responsive T cells during chemoradiotherapy was associated with better recurrence-free survival.

Preparation of the library involved the immunoSEQ multiplex PCR assay. In TCRdb, the immuneACCESS table is reduced to in-frame sequences with V and J assigned. These tables do not hold every clone; where another copy was compared, an unresolved V gene accounts for under half, and the others remain unexplained. In all, the sample holds some 32,000 clones, and approximately 88% of those were seen once. Approximately 4.6% of the sample rests with the top ten. Repertoires were sampled repeatedly over the course of chemoradiotherapy so that clonal expansion in the tumor microenvironment could be followed. The germline V gene encodes CDR1 MDHEN and CDR2 SYDVKM. V and J are truncated by 5 bases and 7 bases respectively, leaving an intervening sequence of 12 bases. Its CDR3 holds 13 amino acids, cysteine through phenylalanine. Of all the DNA, just the CDR3 is kept, 39 bases in frame from base 1. Details on this clone: Its binding antigen is unknown. No per-base quality is available; no much larger clone lies one base away.

This sample comprised blood, obtained from a patient who underwent chemoradiotherapy. The chain was built from TRBV28 and TRBJ1-5; the D gene assignment is ambiguous. This clonotype was obtained from a human donor with HPV-associated anogenital cancer. CDR3 sequence: CASSPNQLQPQHF. The nucleotide sequence reads TGTGCCAGCAGTCCCAATCAATTACAGCCCCAGCATTTT.